One T cell receptor beta chain is described in this entry. The CDR3 contains 14 residues. Germline trimming cut 0 bases from V and 12 bases from J; bases unmatched to any gene: 7. Germline assignment: CDR1 SGDLS and CDR2 YYNGEE. These data originate in a study of identical twins. TCRdb reprocessed the 5' RACE reads via MiXCR and lists one record per CDR3 protein. This sample has 500,000 to 600,000 distinct CDR3 sequences, with under 25% found just once. These data are also associated with another study on T cells expressing NK-cell markers.

Sequenced input: CD4+ T cells sorted from blood. This TCR derives from a woman under 30 in good health. The V and J genes are TRBV9 and TRBJ2-1; TRBD2 matches 9 bases. CDR3 sequence: CASSVGLAAAGQFF. Written as DNA, the CDR3 is TGTGCCAGCAGCGTAGGACTAGCGGCGGCCGGGCAGTTCTTC. Based on the CDR3 plus reference TRBV9 and TRBJ2-1, the full variable domain is DSGVTQTPKHLITATGQRVTLRCSPRSGDLSVYWYQQSLDQGLQFLIQYYNGEERAKGNILERFSAQQFPDLHSELNLSSLELGDSALYFCASSVGLAAAGQFFGPGTRLTVL.